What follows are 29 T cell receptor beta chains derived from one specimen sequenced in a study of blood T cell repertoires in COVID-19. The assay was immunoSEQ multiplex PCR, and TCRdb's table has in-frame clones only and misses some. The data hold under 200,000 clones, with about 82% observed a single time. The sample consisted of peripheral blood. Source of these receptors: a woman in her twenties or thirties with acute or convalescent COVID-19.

Here the CDR3 reads CSAYVRWEQFF. The CDR3 DNA reads as TGCAGTGCGTATGTTCGGTGGGAGCAGTTCTTC. This chain connects TRBV20-1 to TRBJ2-1; D unclear. Germline lookup yields CDR1 DFQATT and CDR2 SNEGSKA (reference sequence). The CDR3 spans 11 residues. V dropped 6 bases and J dropped 10 bases, with 13 bases sitting between them.

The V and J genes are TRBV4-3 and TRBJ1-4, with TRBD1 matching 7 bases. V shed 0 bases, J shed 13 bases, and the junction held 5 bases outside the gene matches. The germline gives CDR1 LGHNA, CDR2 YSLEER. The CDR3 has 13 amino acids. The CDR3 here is CASSQEWWDRLFF. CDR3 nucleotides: TGCGCCAGCAGCCAAGAATGGTGGGACAGACTGTTTTTT.

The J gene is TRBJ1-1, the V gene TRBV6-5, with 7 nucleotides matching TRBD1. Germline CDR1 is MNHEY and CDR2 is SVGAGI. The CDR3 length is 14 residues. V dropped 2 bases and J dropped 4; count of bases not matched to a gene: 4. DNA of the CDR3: TGTGCCAGCAGTTACGACAGGGTTTCCACTGAAGCTTTCTTT. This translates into CASSYDRVSTEAFF.

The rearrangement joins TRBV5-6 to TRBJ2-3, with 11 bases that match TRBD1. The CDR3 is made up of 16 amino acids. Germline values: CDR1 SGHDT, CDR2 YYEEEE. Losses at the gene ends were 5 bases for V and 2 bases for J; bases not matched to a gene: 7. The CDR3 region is CASRRDRGVITDTQYF. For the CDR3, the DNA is TGTGCCAGCAGAAGGGACAGGGGGGTTATCACAGATACGCAGTATTTT.

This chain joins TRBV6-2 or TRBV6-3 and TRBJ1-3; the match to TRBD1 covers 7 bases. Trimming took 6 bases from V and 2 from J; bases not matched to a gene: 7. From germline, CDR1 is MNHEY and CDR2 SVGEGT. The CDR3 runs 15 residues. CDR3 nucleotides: TGTGCCAGCAGCAGGGGGATGATGGCTGGAAACACCATATATTTT. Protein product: CASSRGMMAGNTIYF.

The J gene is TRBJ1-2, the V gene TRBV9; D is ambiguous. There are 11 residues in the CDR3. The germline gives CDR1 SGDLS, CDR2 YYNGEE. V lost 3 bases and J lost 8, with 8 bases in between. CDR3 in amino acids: CASSGSGGYTF. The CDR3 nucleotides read TGTGCCAGCAGCGGTTCGGGGGGCTACACCTTC.

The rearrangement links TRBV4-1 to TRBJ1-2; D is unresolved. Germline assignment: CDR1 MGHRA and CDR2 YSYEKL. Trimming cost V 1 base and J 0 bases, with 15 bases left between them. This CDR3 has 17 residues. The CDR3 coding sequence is TGCGCCAGCAGCCAAGGAATCTTGACGACTCCTAACTATGGCTACACCTTC. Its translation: CASSQGILTTPNYGYTF.

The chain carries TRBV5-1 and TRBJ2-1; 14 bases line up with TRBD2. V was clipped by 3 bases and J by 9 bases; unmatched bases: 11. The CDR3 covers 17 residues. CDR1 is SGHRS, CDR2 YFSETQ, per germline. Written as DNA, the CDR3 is TGCGCCAGCAGCTCGGAGGGAGGACTAGCGGGAGGAGGTGAGCAGTTCTTC. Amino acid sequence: CASSSEGGLAGGGEQFF.

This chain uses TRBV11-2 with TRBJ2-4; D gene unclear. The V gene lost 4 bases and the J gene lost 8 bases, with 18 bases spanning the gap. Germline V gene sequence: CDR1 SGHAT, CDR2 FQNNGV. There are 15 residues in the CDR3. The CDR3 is CASSSRHLPTDIQYF. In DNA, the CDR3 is TGTGCCAGCAGCTCTCGACACCTTCCAACAGACATTCAGTACTTC.

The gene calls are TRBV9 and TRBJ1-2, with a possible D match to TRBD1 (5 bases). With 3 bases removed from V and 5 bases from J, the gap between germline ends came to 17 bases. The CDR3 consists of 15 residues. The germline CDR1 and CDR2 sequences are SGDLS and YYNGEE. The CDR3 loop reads CASSALRGDWYGYTF. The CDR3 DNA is TGTGCCAGCAGCGCCCTTCGGGGGGATTGGTATGGCTACACCTTC.

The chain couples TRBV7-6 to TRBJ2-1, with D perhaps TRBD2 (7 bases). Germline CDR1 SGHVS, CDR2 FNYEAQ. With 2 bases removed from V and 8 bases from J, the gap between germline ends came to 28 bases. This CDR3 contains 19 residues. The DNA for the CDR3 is TGTGCCAGCAGCTTAAGGGAGGCGGACCCGGGGGGCCTGTGGTATGAGCAGTTCTTC. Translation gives CASSLREADPGGLWYEQFF.

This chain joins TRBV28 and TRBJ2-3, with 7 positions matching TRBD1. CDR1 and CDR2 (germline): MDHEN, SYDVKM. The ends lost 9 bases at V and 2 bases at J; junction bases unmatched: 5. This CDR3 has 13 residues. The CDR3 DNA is TGTGCCAGTCGGCAGGGGGTCACAGATACGCAGTATTTT. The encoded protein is CASRQGVTDTQYF.

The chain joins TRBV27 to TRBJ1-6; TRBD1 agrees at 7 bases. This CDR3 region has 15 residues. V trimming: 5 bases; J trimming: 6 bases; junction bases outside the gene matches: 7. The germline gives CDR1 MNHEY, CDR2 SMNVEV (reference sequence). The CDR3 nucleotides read TGTGCCAGCAGTGCCCGCGACAGGGCTAATTCACCCCTCCACTTT. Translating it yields CASSARDRANSPLHF.

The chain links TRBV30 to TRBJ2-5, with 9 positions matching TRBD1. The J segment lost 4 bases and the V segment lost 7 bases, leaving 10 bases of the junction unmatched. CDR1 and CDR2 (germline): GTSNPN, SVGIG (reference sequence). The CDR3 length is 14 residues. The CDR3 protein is CASETGGGGETQYF. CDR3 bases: TGTGCCTCGGAGACAGGGGGAGGAGGAGAGACCCAGTACTTC. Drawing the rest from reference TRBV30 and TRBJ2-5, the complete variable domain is SQTIHQWPATLVQPVGSPLSLECTVEGTSNPNLYWYRQAAGRGLQLLFYSVGIGQISSEVPQNLSASRPQDRQFILSSKKLLLSDSGFYLCASETGGGGETQYFGPGTRLLVL.

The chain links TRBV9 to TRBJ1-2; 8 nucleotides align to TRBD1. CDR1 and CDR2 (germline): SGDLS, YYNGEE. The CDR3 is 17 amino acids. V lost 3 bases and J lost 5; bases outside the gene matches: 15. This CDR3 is CASSAGQGKGARYGYTF. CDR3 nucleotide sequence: TGTGCCAGCAGCGCAGGACAGGGAAAGGGAGCGAGGTATGGCTACACCTTC.

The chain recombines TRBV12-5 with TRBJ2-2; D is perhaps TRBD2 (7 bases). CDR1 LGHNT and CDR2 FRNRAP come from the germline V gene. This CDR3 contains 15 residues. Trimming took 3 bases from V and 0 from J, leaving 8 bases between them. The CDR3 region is CASGLGGANTGELFF. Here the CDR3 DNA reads TGTGCTAGTGGTTTAGGGGGGGCGAACACCGGGGAGCTGTTTTTT.

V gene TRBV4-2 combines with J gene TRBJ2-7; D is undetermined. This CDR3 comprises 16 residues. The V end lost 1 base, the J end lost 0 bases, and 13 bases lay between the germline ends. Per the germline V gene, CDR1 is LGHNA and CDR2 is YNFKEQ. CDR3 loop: CASSQVFEASSYEQYF. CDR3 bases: TGTGCCAGCAGCCAAGTTTTTGAGGCTAGCTCCTACGAGCAGTACTTC.

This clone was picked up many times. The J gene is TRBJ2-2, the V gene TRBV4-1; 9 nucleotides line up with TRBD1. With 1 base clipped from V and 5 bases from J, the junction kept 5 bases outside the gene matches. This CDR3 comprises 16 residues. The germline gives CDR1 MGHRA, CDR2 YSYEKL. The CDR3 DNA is TGCGCCAGCAGCCAAGGGGAGACAGGGGGGACCGGGGAGCTGTTTTTT. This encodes CASSQGETGGTGELFF.

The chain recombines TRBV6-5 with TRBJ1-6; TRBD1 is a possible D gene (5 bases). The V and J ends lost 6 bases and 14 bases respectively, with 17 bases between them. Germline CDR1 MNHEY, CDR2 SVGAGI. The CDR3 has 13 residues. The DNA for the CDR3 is TGTGCCAGCAGGGACATAGCCTCGTTCACCCTCCACTTT. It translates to CASRDIASFTLHF.

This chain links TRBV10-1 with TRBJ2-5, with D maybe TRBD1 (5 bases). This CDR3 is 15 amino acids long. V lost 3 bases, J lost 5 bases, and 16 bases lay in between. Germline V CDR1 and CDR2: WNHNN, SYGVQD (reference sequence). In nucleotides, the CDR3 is TGCGCCAGCAGTGACACGGCAGGGAAGAGGGAGACCCAGTACTTC. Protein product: CASSDTAGKRETQYF.

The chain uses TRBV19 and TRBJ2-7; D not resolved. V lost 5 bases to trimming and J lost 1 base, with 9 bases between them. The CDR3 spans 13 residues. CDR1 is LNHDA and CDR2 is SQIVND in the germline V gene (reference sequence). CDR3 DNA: TGTGCCAGTAGTGTTTGGCCATCCTACGAGCAGTACTTC. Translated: CASSVWPSYEQYF.

The CDR3 nucleotides are TGTGCCAGCAGAATAGGGACAGATCGCAATCAGCCCCAGCATTTT. It codes for CASRIGTDRNQPQHF. The chain is built from TRBV6-5 and TRBJ1-5; TRBD1 matches at 7 bases. Germline values: CDR1 MNHEY, CDR2 SVGAGI. V lost 6 bases and J lost 2; bases outside the gene matches: 7. The CDR3 spans 15 residues.

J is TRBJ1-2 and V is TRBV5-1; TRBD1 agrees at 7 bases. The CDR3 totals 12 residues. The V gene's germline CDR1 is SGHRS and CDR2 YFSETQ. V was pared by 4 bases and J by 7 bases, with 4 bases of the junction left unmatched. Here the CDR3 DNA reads TGCGCCAGCAGCGGACAGGCTGGTGGCTACACCTTC. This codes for CASSGQAGGYTF. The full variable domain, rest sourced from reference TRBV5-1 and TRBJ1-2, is KAGVTQTPRYLIKTRGQQVTLSCSPISGHRSVSWYQQTPGQGLQFLFEYFSETQRNKGNFPGRFSGRQFSNSRSEMNVSTLELGDSALYLCASSGQAGGYTFGSGTRLTVV.

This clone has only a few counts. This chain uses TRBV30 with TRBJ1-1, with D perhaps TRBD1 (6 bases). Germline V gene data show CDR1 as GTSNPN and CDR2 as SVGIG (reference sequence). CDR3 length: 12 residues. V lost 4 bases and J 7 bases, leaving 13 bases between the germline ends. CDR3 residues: CAWTQGQGEAFF. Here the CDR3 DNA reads TGTGCCTGGACCCAGGGGCAGGGTGAAGCTTTCTTT. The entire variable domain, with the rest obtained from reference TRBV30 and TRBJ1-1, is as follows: SQTIHQWPATLVQPVGSPLSLECTVEGTSNPNLYWYRQAAGRGLQLLFYSVGIGQISSEVPQNLSASRPQDRQFILSSKKLLLSDSGFYLCAWTQGQGEAFFGQGTRLTVV.

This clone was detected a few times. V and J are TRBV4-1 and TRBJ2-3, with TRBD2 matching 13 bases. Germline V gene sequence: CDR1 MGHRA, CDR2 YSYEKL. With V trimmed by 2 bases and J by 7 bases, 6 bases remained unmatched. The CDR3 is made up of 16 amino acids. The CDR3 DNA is TGCGCCAGCAGCCAACCACTAGCGGGGGGGCGACATACGCAGTATTTT. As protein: CASSQPLAGGRHTQYF.

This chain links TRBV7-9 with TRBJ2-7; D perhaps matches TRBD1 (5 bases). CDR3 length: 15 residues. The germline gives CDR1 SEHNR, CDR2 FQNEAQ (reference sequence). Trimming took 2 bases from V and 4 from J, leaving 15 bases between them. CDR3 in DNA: TGTGCCAGCAGCTTAATCGGGCAGGGTGGATACGAGCAGTACTTC. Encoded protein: CASSLIGQGGYEQYF.

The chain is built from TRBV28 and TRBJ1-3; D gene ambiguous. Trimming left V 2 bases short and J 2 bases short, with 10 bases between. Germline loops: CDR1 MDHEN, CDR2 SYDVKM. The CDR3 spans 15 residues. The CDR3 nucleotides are TGTGCCAGCAGTTTACGGCCTGGAGCTGGAAACACCATATATTTT. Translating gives CASSLRPGAGNTIYF.

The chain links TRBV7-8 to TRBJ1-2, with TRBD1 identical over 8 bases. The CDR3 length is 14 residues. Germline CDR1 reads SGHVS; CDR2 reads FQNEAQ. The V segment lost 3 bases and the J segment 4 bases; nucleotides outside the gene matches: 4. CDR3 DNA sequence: TGTGCCAGCAGCTTCCGGGACAGGACCTATGGCTACACCTTC. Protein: CASSFRDRTYGYTF.

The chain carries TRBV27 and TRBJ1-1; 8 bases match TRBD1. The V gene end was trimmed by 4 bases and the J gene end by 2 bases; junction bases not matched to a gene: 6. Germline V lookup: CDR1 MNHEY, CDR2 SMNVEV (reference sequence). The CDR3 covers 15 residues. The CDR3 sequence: CASSSRTGTNTEAFF. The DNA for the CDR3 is TGTGCCAGCAGTTCCAGGACAGGGACTAACACTGAAGCTTTCTTT.